A selection of T cell receptor beta chains follows, all from one sample in a study of blood T cell repertoires in COVID-19. Here immunoSEQ multiplex PCR was the method, and the copy in TCRdb shows in-frame clones only, minus some. The repertoire holds around 300,000 clones, with 70% to 90% as singletons. The specimen was peripheral blood. Receptors originate from a woman in her 30s with active or convalescent COVID-19. CDR3s include the opening cysteine and the closing phenylalanine or tryptophan. Fields, in order: clone size, D gene, V gene, J gene, CDR3 DNA, CDR3 protein. The D gene is left open where the match is weak. Expanded clones are given a class, and other clones once, few, many or no size at all.

NA	NA	TRBV24-1	TRBJ2-2	TGTGCCACCAGTGAAAATGACAGGTCCACCGGGGAGCTGTTTTTT	CATSENDRSTGELFF
NA	TRBD1	TRBV5-1	TRBJ2-3	TGCGCCAGCAGCCGGGACAGGGGGTTGGATACGCAGTATTTT	CASSRDRGLDTQYF
NA	TRBD2	TRBV7-2	TRBJ2-3	TGTGCCAGCAGCATTATGGCGATGGGAACGGGGGGGGTAACAGATACGCAGTATTTT	CASSIMAMGTGGVTDTQYF
NA	TRBD1	TRBV9	TRBJ2-7	TGTGCCAGCAGCGTTTACGACCGAGGACAGGGTATGTACGAGCAGTACTTC	CASSVYDRGQGMYEQYF
NA	NA	TRBV30	TRBJ2-7	TGTGCCTGCACCACCCGGGACTCCCCCTACGAGCAGTACTTC	CACTTRDSPYEQYF
NA	NA	TRBV5-1	TRBJ2-1	TGCGCCAGCAGCTCCGGTGGCGGCGGGGCGAGCTCCTACAATGAGCAGTTCTTC	CASSSGGGGASSYNEQFF
NA	NA	TRBV2	TRBJ2-2	TGTGCCAGCCCCGGGGGAAGCGGGACCGGGGAGCTGTTTTTT	CASPGGSGTGELFF
NA	NA	TRBV6-2/TRBV6-3	TRBJ1-1	TGTGCCAGCAGTGATCCCAGCGGGGGGACCACTGAAGCTTTCTTT	CASSDPSGGTTEAFF
NA	NA	TRBV9	TRBJ2-5	TGTGCCAGCAGCCAAGGACAGTTTCAAGAGACCCAGTACTTC	CASSQGQFQETQYF
once	NA	TRBV19	TRBJ1-2	TGTGCCAGTAGTTCCTATCGGGACTATGGCTACACCTTC	CASSSYRDYGYTF
NA	TRBD1	TRBV4-3	TRBJ1-1	TGCGCCAGCAGCCAAGGTCAGGGGGTGAACACTGAAGCTTTCTTT	CASSQGQGVNTEAFF
NA	TRBD2	TRBV6-2/TRBV6-3	TRBJ2-5	TGTGCCAGCAGTCGACTAGCGGAGCAAGAGACCCAGTACTTC	CASSRLAEQETQYF
NA	NA	TRBV4-2	TRBJ1-2	TGTGCCAGCAGCCAAGATCTTCAGGGCAGGGGCTATGGCTACACCTTC	CASSQDLQGRGYGYTF
NA	NA	TRBV7-2	TRBJ1-2	TGTGCCAGCAGCTTAGGATTACTGGGAGAAAACGGCTACACCTTC	CASSLGLLGENGYTF
NA	TRBD2	TRBV4-3	TRBJ2-6	TGCGCCAGCAGCCAAATAGCGGGGGTGCACTCTGGGGCCAACGTCCTGACTTTC	CASSQIAGVHSGANVLTF
NA	TRBD1	TRBV5-1	TRBJ1-3	TGCGCCAGCAGCTTGGGGGACAGGTCTGGAAACACCATATATTTT	CASSLGDRSGNTIYF
NA	TRBD1	TRBV29-1	TRBJ1-2	TGCAGCGTTGAGACAGGGAGAGATGGCTACACCTTC	CSVETGRDGYTF
few	NA	TRBV4-1	TRBJ2-5	TGCGCCAGCAGCCAGCACCAGCTAGCGACCCAGTACTTC	CASSQHQLATQYF